The 22 T cell receptor beta chains below all came from one sample that was sequenced in a study of blood T cells in healthy people across ages. Combining a sample-barcoded 5' primer with a J-beta primer mix, a second PCR ran for about 6 to 12 cycles. From the 5' RACE reads, TCRdb called clonotypes with MiXCR, one entry per CDR3 protein. The sample holds hundreds of thousands of distinct CDR3 sequences; under 30% are singletons and the top ten take 3%. These data also formed part of another study, on T cells of mothers and their children.

The sample was blood. All receptors come from a boy aged 5-17 years in good health.

The chain carries TRBV7-2 and TRBJ2-7; 12 nucleotides match TRBD1. V lost 1 base, J lost 5 bases, and 12 bases stayed unmatched. CDR3 size: 18 residues. The germline gives CDR1 SGHTA, CDR2 FQGNSA. The CDR3 nucleotides are TGTGCCAGCAGCTTAGTTCGGTATAGGGGACAGGGGGCCGACGAGCAGTACTTC. Its protein product is CASSLVRYRGQGADEQYF. Using reference TRBV7-2 and TRBJ2-7 for the parts outside the CDR3, the full variable domain is GAGVSQSPSNKVTEKGKDVELRCDPISGHTALYWYRQSLGQGLEFLIYFQGNSAPDKSGLPSDRFSAERTGGSVSTLTIQRTQQEDSAVYLCASSLVRYRGQGADEQYFGPGTRLTVT.

This chain links TRBV4-3 with TRBJ2-3, with D uncertain. The CDR3 sequence is 12 residues long. Germline V gene lookup returns CDR1 LGHNA and CDR2 YSLEER. The V end lost 1 base, the J end lost 6 bases, and 5 bases lay between the germline ends. In nucleotides, the CDR3 is TGCGCCAGCAGCCAAGGTCGGGATACGCAGTATTTT. This sequence encodes CASSQGRDTQYF.

CDR3 region: CSANRLAGSANTGELFF. The CDR3 region has the DNA TGCAGTGCTAATAGGCTAGCGGGTTCCGCGAACACCGGGGAGCTGTTTTTT. The chain is built from TRBV20-1 and TRBJ2-2; 8 bases agree with TRBD2. The CDR3 covers 17 residues. CDR1 and CDR2 from the germline V gene are DFQATT and SNEGSKA (reference sequence). The V gene end was trimmed by 4 bases and the J gene end by 0 bases; junction bases not matched to a gene: 10.

This clonotype was seen a few times. CDR3 DNA: TGTGCCAGCAGCCGCCGACAGGCCCTACTCTCTGGGGCCAACGTCCTGACTTTC. Residues: CASSRRQALLSGANVLTF. V and J are TRBV6-1 and TRBJ2-6, with D perhaps TRBD1 (6 bases). Trimming took 6 bases from V and 0 from J, leaving 18 bases between them. The CDR3 sequence is 18 residues long. Germline CDR1 is MNHNS and CDR2 is SASEGT.

This clonotype has a handful of counts. The V gene is TRBV12-3 or TRBV12-4, the J gene TRBJ1-1; D call uncertain. Trimming stripped 3 bases from V and 1 base from J, with 6 bases between. The CDR3 sequence is 13 residues long. CDR3 coding DNA: TGTGCCAGCAGTTTTGCCCCGAACACTGAAGCTTTCTTT. Its translation is CASSFAPNTEAFF.

This chain connects TRBV7-2 to TRBJ2-1; no firm D call. Germline V CDR1 and CDR2: SGHTA, FQGNSA. Trimming removed 2 bases at V and 9 bases at J, with 11 bases between. The CDR3 totals 13 residues. The CDR3 is CASSLSAVVEQFF. The CDR3 DNA reads TGTGCCAGCAGCTTAAGTGCAGTGGTTGAGCAGTTCTTC.

A few counts support this clonotype. The chain is built from TRBV5-1 and TRBJ2-7, with TRBD1 identical over 9 bases. Germline CDR1 and CDR2: SGHRS and YFSETQ. Trimming cost V 4 bases and J 6 bases; bases outside gene matches: 14. This CDR3 region has 16 residues. The CDR3 DNA follows: TGCGCCAGCAGCCCCTTCCCCGGGACAGGGTTCCTCGAGCAGTACTTC. Encoded protein: CASSPFPGTGFLEQYF.

V usage is TRBV12-3 or TRBV12-4 and J usage is TRBJ2-7; 7 positions match TRBD2. The CDR3 extends over 15 amino acids. V lost 7 bases, J lost 2 bases, and 11 bases stayed unmatched. The CDR3 DNA is TGTGCCAGCACCCTGGGAGGGGCCGAGACCTACGAGCAGTACTTC. It yields the protein CASTLGGAETYEQYF.

Regarding this clonotype: Sequence at one end of the junction differs from germline and may be a read error. V gene TRBV29-1 combines with J gene TRBJ2-2; 9 bases fit TRBD1. Germline V CDR1 and CDR2: SQVTM, ANQGSEA. This CDR3 is built from 15 residues. DNA for the CDR3: TGCAGCGTTGGGGGGACAGGGAGTATCACCGGGGACCTGTTTTTT. It encodes CSVGGTGSITGDLFF.

The V gene is TRBV5-1, the J gene TRBJ2-7; 10 bases align to TRBD1. The CDR3 has 13 residues. Germline V CDR1 and CDR2: SGHRS, YFSETQ. V trimming: 2 bases; J trimming: 6 bases; junction bases outside the gene matches: 2. The CDR3 DNA follows: TGCGCCAGCAGCTTCTGGACAGGGGGCGAGCAGTACTTC. Amino acids: CASSFWTGGEQYF.

The rearrangement links TRBV6-6 to TRBJ2-5; D may be TRBD1 or TRBD2 (5 bases each). Per the germline V gene, CDR1 is MNHNY and CDR2 is SVGAGI (reference sequence). V gave up 0 bases and J gave up 9 bases, with 17 bases separating them. This CDR3 has 15 residues. The CDR3 sequence is CASSYSPGPHVSQYF. The DNA for the CDR3 is TGTGCCAGCAGTTACTCCCCGGGACCACACGTATCCCAGTACTTC.

This clonotype was observed a handful of times. The chain joins TRBV20-1 to TRBJ2-5, with 8 bases identical to TRBD1. The CDR3 loop spans 12 amino acids. V dropped 5 bases and J dropped 7; count of bases not matched to a gene: 6. Germline loops: CDR1 DFQATT, CDR2 SNEGSKA (reference sequence). CDR3 residues: CSAPGQDGTQYF. The CDR3 coding sequence is TGCAGTGCTCCGGGACAGGACGGGACCCAGTACTTC.

V gene TRBV7-9 combines with J gene TRBJ2-7; no definite D call. The V gene's germline CDR1 is SEHNR and CDR2 FQNEAQ (reference sequence). This CDR3 has 14 residues. The V end was cut by 2 bases, the J end by 4 bases, with 12 bases between. The CDR3 DNA reads TGTGCCAGCAGCTTAACAGTTCACCCTTACGAGCAGTACTTC. Encoded protein: CASSLTVHPYEQYF.

The chain carries TRBV12-3 or TRBV12-4 and TRBJ1-2; D unresolved. This CDR3 is 14 amino acids long. The V end was cut by 5 bases, the J end by 2 bases, with 12 bases between. CDR3 residues: CASSLTLMNYGYTF. The CDR3 region has the DNA TGTGCCAGCAGTCTGACCCTGATGAACTATGGCTACACCTTC.

This clonotype was counted only a few times. This chain uses TRBV24-1 with TRBJ2-5, with a possible D match to TRBD2 (7 bases). The CDR3 is made up of 14 amino acids. V was pared by 6 bases and J by 4 bases, with 14 bases between. Germline values: CDR1 KGHDR, CDR2 SFDVKD. The CDR3 bases are TGTGCCACCAGTCCTTCGGGGGGCCTAGAGACCCAGTACTTC. Its protein product is CATSPSGGLETQYF.

This clonotype was counted many times. The V call is TRBV6-6, the J call TRBJ2-4; D not certain. This CDR3 is 15 amino acids long. The ends were cut back, 7 bases at V and 0 bases at J, with 13 bases in the middle. The germline V gene encodes CDR1 MNHNY and CDR2 SVGAGI (reference sequence). This CDR3 reads CASTPGGLAKNIQYF. The CDR3 DNA reads as TGTGCCAGCACTCCGGGTGGGCTAGCCAAAAACATTCAGTACTTC.

This clonotype has only a few counts. The chain joins TRBV5-1 to TRBJ2-2, with D maybe TRBD2 (5 bases). Trimming shortened V by 3 bases and J by 8 bases, and 11 bases separated the two germline ends. This CDR3 has 13 amino acids. Per the germline V gene, CDR1 is SGHRS and CDR2 is YFSETQ. The CDR3 nucleotides read TGCGCCAGCAGCTCGCTCGGGGAAGGGGAGCTGTTTTTT. It encodes CASSSLGEGELFF.

The chain couples TRBV29-1 to TRBJ2-7; TRBD2 is a possible D gene (6 bases). Germline V lookup: CDR1 SQVTM, CDR2 ANQGSEA. Trimming took 1 base from V and 4 from J, leaving 14 bases between them. The CDR3 totals 14 residues. The CDR3 coding sequence is TGCAGCGTTGAAGGCTCGTACAGCGGGTACGAGCAGTACTTC. Its translation is CSVEGSYSGYEQYF.

The chain employs TRBV29-1 and TRBJ1-3; D uncertain. The CDR3 length is 12 residues. The V gene's germline CDR1 is SQVTM and CDR2 ANQGSEA. Trimming removed 2 bases from V and 2 bases from J, with 4 bases in between. The chain's CDR3 is CSVEHPGNTIYF. The CDR3 DNA sequence: TGCAGCGTTGAACATCCTGGAAACACCATATATTTT.

The chain recombines TRBV12-3 or TRBV12-4 with TRBJ2-7; TRBD1 matches at 10 bases. The tail of the sequence fits TRBJ2-5 better, so the J call may be wrong. This CDR3 is built from 15 residues. This CDR3 is CASSGGQGPQETQYF. DNA for the CDR3: TGTGCCAGCAGCGGGGGACAGGGGCCTCAAGAGACCCAGTACTTC.

This clonotype has just one count. The genes are TRBV5-1 and TRBJ2-7; TRBD1 matches at 9 bases. Trimming cost V 3 bases and J 0 bases; bases outside gene matches: 4. The V gene's germline CDR1 is SGHRS and CDR2 YFSETQ. CDR3 size: 15 residues. CDR3 bases: TGCGCCAGCAGCTCGTGGACAGGGGCCTCCTACGAGCAGTACTTC. Translated, it gives CASSSWTGASYEQYF.

The rearrangement uses TRBV20-1 and TRBJ1-3; D ambiguous. This CDR3 comprises 12 residues. With 6 bases removed from V and 3 bases from J, the gap between germline ends came to 9 bases. Germline CDR1 and CDR2: DFQATT and SNEGSKA (reference sequence). DNA for the CDR3: TGCAGTGCCCGGACGGGTGGAAACACCATATATTTT. Protein product: CSARTGGNTIYF.